Below, 2 T cell receptor beta chains from the same sample are listed, as sequenced in a study of PD-L1 blockade in urothelial cancer. As to time point: pretreatment peripheral blood. Assay used: immunoSEQ multiplex PCR; TCRdb lists only in-frame clones, some missing. The table has tens of thousands of clones, around 81% seen once. The sequencing here drew on PBMCs, taken around atezolizumab (anti-PD-L1) treatment. The source of these receptors is a man older than 75 with urothelial cancer.

CDR3 nucleotides: TGTGCCAGCAAGAGACAGGAAGAGACCCAGTACTTC. This encodes CASKRQEETQYF. The rearrangement uses TRBV2 and TRBJ2-5; TRBD1 might be the D (6 bases). Germline CDR1 SNHLY, CDR2 FYNNEI. The V gene lost 7 bases and the J gene lost 3 bases, with 9 bases spanning the gap. The CDR3 is 12 amino acids.

This rearrangement joins TRBV19 to TRBJ2-1, with TRBD2 as a possible D gene (6 bases). Germline CDR1 and CDR2: LNHDA and SQIVND (reference sequence). The CDR3 has 13 residues. The V gene lost 10 bases and the J gene lost 2 bases, with 12 bases spanning the gap. Here the CDR3 DNA reads TGTGCCACCCGGCGGGGACCCTACAATGAGCAGTTCTTC. Its translation is CATRRGPYNEQFF.